This passage covers 30 T cell receptor beta chains from one sample sequenced in a study of T cell repertoires in cytomegalovirus infection. TCRdb passed the reads through MiXCR, listing each CDR3 protein once. Here the sample spans about 740,000 distinct CDR3 sequences, 35% to 45% being singletons. Input material: PBMCs. The origin of the receptors is a human donor in good health (CMV status not recorded). Some clones in this sample may be carry-over from other donors' samples.

The table lists this clonotype with many counts. The chain couples TRBV6-1 to TRBJ1-1; D not resolved. V lost 0 bases to trimming and J lost 1 base, with 6 bases between them. CDR1 is MNHNS, CDR2 SASEGT, per germline. This CDR3 region has 14 residues. The CDR3 here is CASSEAWKNTEAFF. CDR3 DNA: TGTGCCAGCAGTGAAGCATGGAAGAACACTGAAGCTTTCTTT.

This clonotype was observed a handful of times. The rearrangement uses TRBV28 and TRBJ2-7; 11 bases agree with TRBD1. Germline V CDR1 and CDR2: MDHEN, SYDVKM. Trimming removed 6 bases from V and 3 bases from J; junction bases left unmatched: 10. This CDR3 spans 16 amino acids. The CDR3 nucleotides are TGTGCCAGCAGCTCGCCTAGGGACAGGGGGAGCTACGAGCAGTACTTC. It specifies CASSSPRDRGSYEQYF.

The chain couples TRBV12-3 or TRBV12-4 to TRBJ2-1, with a tentative D call TRBD1 (5 bases). This CDR3 spans 13 amino acids. V was cut by 3 bases and J by 9 bases, with 12 bases left in between. The DNA for the CDR3 is TGTGCCAGCAGTTTTCAAGGGGCAAGTGAGCAGTTCTTC. Protein product: CASSFQGASEQFF.

The J gene is TRBJ2-2, the V gene TRBV2; 14 nucleotides align to TRBD2. V was clipped by 6 bases and J by 1 base; unmatched bases: 7. The CDR3 contains 18 residues. Germline values: CDR1 SNHLY, CDR2 FYNNEI. The CDR3: CASSYFGLAGGNTGELFF. The CDR3, as DNA: TGTGCCAGCAGCTACTTCGGACTAGCGGGGGGGAACACCGGGGAGCTGTTTTTT. The entire variable domain, with the rest obtained from reference TRBV2 and TRBJ2-2, is as follows: EPEVTQTPSHQVTQMGQEVILRCVPISNHLYFYWYRQILGQKVEFLVSFYNNEISEKSEIFDDQFSVERPDGSNFTLKIRSTKLEDSAMYFCASSYFGLAGGNTGELFFGEGSRLTVL.

This clonotype was counted many times. The chain combines TRBV7-2 with TRBJ2-1, with a possible D match to TRBD2 (5 bases). The germline V gene has CDR1 SGHTA and CDR2 FQGNSA. The CDR3 has 15 residues. Deletions cut 3 bases from V and 7 bases from J, with 16 bases between. Here the CDR3 reads CASSFLGVFGNEQFF. DNA for the CDR3: TGTGCCAGCAGCTTTCTGGGAGTATTCGGGAATGAGCAGTTCTTC.

In this sample, this clonotype turned up many times. The gene calls are TRBV12-3 or TRBV12-4 and TRBJ2-5; a possible D gene is TRBD1 (5 bases). Trimming left V 5 bases short and J 3 bases short, with 10 bases between. This CDR3 contains 13 residues. CDR3 DNA: TGTGCCAGCAGTCTGACAGTAAAAGAGACCCAGTACTTC. Amino acid sequence: CASSLTVKETQYF.

Only a few counts were recorded for this clonotype. This chain uses TRBV12-3 or TRBV12-4 with TRBJ1-1, with D tentatively TRBD1 (5 bases). Trimming left V 6 bases short and J 4 bases short, with 18 bases between. This CDR3 is built from 15 residues. CDR3 in amino acids: CASSPGLLSPTEAFF. As DNA, the CDR3 is TGTGCCAGCAGCCCGGGGCTACTCTCTCCCACTGAAGCTTTCTTT.

This clonotype was recorded a few times. The chain recombines TRBV3-1 with TRBJ2-3; D is uncertain. The CDR3 is 14 residues long. Deletions cut 0 bases from V and 0 bases from J, with 4 bases between. CDR1 is LGHDT, CDR2 YNNKEL, per germline (reference sequence). CDR3: CASSQEPSTDTQYF. CDR3 nucleotide sequence: TGTGCCAGCAGCCAAGAACCTAGCACAGATACGCAGTATTTT.

The chain combines TRBV29-1 with TRBJ2-7; D gene unclear. There are 11 residues in the CDR3. Germline CDR1 SQVTM, CDR2 ANQGSEA. V lost 7 bases to trimming and J lost 6 bases, with 13 bases between them. CDR3 DNA sequence: TGCAGCGCCCGAACCTCTATCGAGCAGTACTTC. It translates to CSARTSIEQYF.

The chain joins TRBV12-3 or TRBV12-4 to TRBJ2-6; 8 bases line up with TRBD2. This CDR3 is 20 amino acids long. V was clipped by 5 bases and J by 2 bases; unmatched bases: 17. CDR3 in amino acids: CASSLLTEEREWPGANVLTF. CDR3 DNA: TGTGCCAGCAGTCTTCTAACGGAAGAGCGGGAGTGGCCTGGGGCCAACGTCCTGACTTTC.

The chain combines TRBV28 with TRBJ1-5; D call uncertain. The germline V gene has CDR1 MDHEN and CDR2 SYDVKM. This CDR3 region has 14 residues. V was clipped by 3 bases and J by 9 bases, with 15 bases between them. CDR3 sequence: CASSFSISEWPQHF. The CDR3 DNA is TGTGCCAGCAGTTTCAGTATTAGTGAGTGGCCCCAGCATTTT.

The rearrangement uses TRBV19 and TRBJ1-2; 8 bases are a match to TRBD1. This CDR3 has 14 amino acids. With 3 bases clipped from V and 4 bases from J, the junction kept 4 bases outside the gene matches. Germline V CDR1 and CDR2: LNHDA, SQIVND (reference sequence). CDR3 amino acids: CASSIRDRLYGYTF. CDR3 in DNA: TGTGCCAGTAGTATTCGGGACAGGCTCTATGGCTACACCTTC.

This clonotype occurred a few times. The genes are TRBV10-3 and TRBJ2-7, with 7 bases fitting TRBD1. V shed 2 bases and J 7 bases; nucleotides not matched to a gene: 5. In germline, CDR1 is ENHRY, CDR2 SYGVKD. The CDR3 is 13 amino acids. CDR3 loop: CAISEPTGREQYF. CDR3 nucleotides: TGTGCCATCAGTGAGCCGACAGGGCGGGAGCAGTACTTC.

This clonotype was observed a few times. The chain has TRBV20-1 and TRBJ2-5, with 10 positions matching TRBD2. The CDR3 consists of 14 residues. J gave up 4 bases and V 0 bases, and 2 bases lay outside the gene matches. The V gene's germline CDR1 is DFQATT and CDR2 SNEGSKA (reference sequence). CDR3 nucleotide sequence: TGCAGTGCTAGAGATTTAGCGGGAGGAGAGACCCAGTACTTC. This sequence encodes CSARDLAGGETQYF.

This clonotype was detected a few times. V is TRBV7-9 and J is TRBJ2-1; TRBD2 aligns across 13 bases. V gave up 1 base and J gave up 8 bases; unmatched junction bases: 20. There are 21 residues in the CDR3. The germline CDR1 and CDR2 sequences are SEHNR and FQNEAQ (reference sequence). CDR3: CASSLEAGGFTTSGRRHEQFF. As DNA, the CDR3 is TGTGCCAGCAGCTTAGAGGCCGGTGGGTTTACGACTAGCGGGAGGAGACATGAGCAGTTCTTC.

V usage is TRBV28 and J usage is TRBJ1-5; D possibly corresponds to TRBD1 (5 bases). The germline gives CDR1 MDHEN, CDR2 SYDVKM. V was trimmed by 4 bases and J by 7 bases, leaving 11 bases between them. The length of the CDR3 is 13 residues. The CDR3 DNA reads TGTGCCAGCAGTTCAGGGTCGCGGCAGCCCCAGCATTTT. This sequence encodes CASSSGSRQPQHF.

V gene TRBV5-1 combines with J gene TRBJ2-7; D possibly corresponds to TRBD1 (6 bases). V was cut by 5 bases and J by 0 bases, with 12 bases left in between. The CDR3 runs 14 residues. In germline, CDR1 is SGHRS, CDR2 YFSETQ. CDR3 coding DNA: TGCGCCAGCAGGCGACAGGACGCCTCCTACGAGCAGTACTTC. It yields the protein CASRRQDASYEQYF.

The rearrangement uses TRBV11-2 and TRBJ2-7; 8 bases match TRBD2. The germline CDR1 and CDR2 sequences are SGHAT and FQNNGV. J lost 3 bases, V lost 5 bases, and 6 bases had no gene match. The CDR3 runs 14 residues. The CDR3 DNA sequence: TGTGCCAGCAGCCGCGGGGGGATTTTCTACGAGCAGTACTTC. It encodes CASSRGGIFYEQYF.

About this clonotype: A read error may be the cause here, since a much bigger clone is one base away. The chain combines TRBV7-6 with TRBJ1-4; D uncertain. V shed 2 bases and J shed 4 bases, with 14 bases lying between them. From germline, CDR1 is SGHVS and CDR2 FNYEAQ. The CDR3 runs 16 residues. CDR3: CASSLRPSQHNEKLFF. In DNA, the CDR3 is TGTGCCAGCAGCTTACGGCCGTCGCAGCATAATGAAAAACTGTTTTTT.

The chain uses TRBV29-1 and TRBJ2-7; D might be TRBD1 (5 bases). This CDR3 has 11 residues. V lost 4 bases and J lost 7, with 11 bases in between. CDR1 SQVTM and CDR2 ANQGSEA come from the germline V gene. CDR3: CSVGRGREQYF. The CDR3 DNA follows: TGCAGCGTTGGTAGGGGCCGGGAGCAGTACTTC.

This clonotype occurred a few times. The chain combines TRBV28 with TRBJ1-2; D is possibly TRBD1 (5 bases). Trimming took off 4 bases at V and 2 bases at J, with 11 bases between the two ends. CDR1 MDHEN and CDR2 SYDVKM come from the germline V gene. The CDR3 extends over 14 amino acids. The CDR3 here is CASSSPGSNYGYTF. The DNA of the CDR3 is TGTGCCAGCAGTTCCCCAGGGTCCAACTATGGCTACACCTTC.

The chain joins TRBV19 to TRBJ1-1, with a possible D match to TRBD1 (6 bases). Per germline, CDR1 LNHDA and CDR2 SQIVND (reference sequence). The V end was cut by 5 bases, the J end by 4 bases, with 20 bases between. The CDR3 sequence is 16 residues long. Here the CDR3 reads CASSLSPRGLFTEAFF. CDR3 bases: TGTGCCAGTAGTCTCAGCCCGCGGGGGCTCTTCACTGAAGCTTTCTTT.

The chain carries TRBV29-1 and TRBJ1-6; 9 nucleotides line up with TRBD1. Per germline, CDR1 SQVTM and CDR2 ANQGSEA. This CDR3 is built from 14 residues. Trimming cost V 5 bases and J 10 bases; bases outside gene matches: 9. CDR3 DNA: TGCAGCGTTACCGAGACAGGGGGAAACTCACCCCTCCACTTT. It specifies CSVTETGGNSPLHF.

The rearrangement joins TRBV27 to TRBJ1-2, with D tentatively TRBD1 (6 bases). The CDR3 spans 17 residues. V lost 6 bases to trimming and J lost 1 base, with 21 bases between them. Germline V gene sequence: CDR1 MNHEY, CDR2 SMNVEV (reference sequence). The DNA of the CDR3 is TGTGCCAGCAGACCCTTTATGGTGGGGGCAGGTAACTATGGCTACACCTTC. Translating gives CASRPFMVGAGNYGYTF.

The V and J genes are TRBV9 and TRBJ2-2, with 7 bases fitting TRBD1. Unmatched junction bases numbered 12, after V lost 6 bases and J lost 7 bases. The CDR3 covers 15 residues. Germline loops: CDR1 SGDLS, CDR2 YYNGEE. This CDR3 reads CASKDTGEKRGELFF. DNA of the CDR3: TGTGCCAGCAAGGACACAGGGGAGAAGCGCGGGGAGCTGTTTTTT. The variable domain in full, with the rest retrieved from reference TRBV9 and TRBJ2-2, is DSGVTQTPKHLITATGQRVTLRCSPRSGDLSVYWYQQSLDQGLQFLIQYYNGEERAKGNILERFSAQQFPDLHSELNLSSLELGDSALYFCASKDTGEKRGELFFGEGSRLTVL.

This clonotype was recorded a few times. V is TRBV28 and J is TRBJ1-5; D possibly corresponds to TRBD1 (6 bases). The V gene's germline CDR1 is MDHEN and CDR2 SYDVKM. The length of the CDR3 is 16 residues. Trimming stripped 5 bases from V and 7 bases from J, with 21 bases between. CDR3 DNA sequence: TGTGCCAGCAGTCCCACGGGGGCTCGGGGGGTGCAGCCCCAGCATTTT. Amino acid sequence: CASSPTGARGVQPQHF.

This chain connects TRBV20-1 to TRBJ2-3; 9 bases fit TRBD2. CDR1 and CDR2 from the germline V gene are DFQATT and SNEGSKA (reference sequence). The CDR3 extends over 15 amino acids. With 3 bases clipped from V and 5 bases from J, the junction kept 9 bases outside the gene matches. CDR3 sequence: CSASASGRFQDTQYF. CDR3 DNA sequence: TGCAGTGCTAGTGCCAGCGGGAGGTTCCAAGATACGCAGTATTTT.

The chain links TRBV2 to TRBJ2-1; 12 nucleotides match TRBD2. CDR3 length: 15 residues. In germline, CDR1 is SNHLY, CDR2 FYNNEI. The J segment lost 7 bases and the V segment lost 4 bases, leaving 5 bases of the junction unmatched. The chain's CDR3 is CASSVPSGRGNEQFF. The CDR3 DNA sequence: TGTGCCAGCAGTGTCCCTAGCGGGAGGGGGAATGAGCAGTTCTTC.

The chain employs TRBV9 and TRBJ1-3; weak D call: TRBD1 (6 bases). There are 15 residues in the CDR3. Germline loops: CDR1 SGDLS, CDR2 YYNGEE. Trimming left V 6 bases short and J 0 bases short, with 13 bases between. The CDR3 region is CASTQQGLSGNTIYF. In DNA form, the CDR3 reads TGTGCCAGCACCCAACAGGGCCTCTCTGGAAACACCATATATTTT.

Only a few counts were recorded for this clonotype. This rearrangement joins TRBV19 to TRBJ1-3, with TRBD1 as a possible D gene (5 bases). Germline V gene lookup returns CDR1 LNHDA and CDR2 SQIVND (reference sequence). There are 16 residues in the CDR3. Trimming stripped 5 bases from V and 0 bases from J, with 14 bases between. As DNA, the CDR3 is TGTGCCAGTAGTGCCAGGGTACTTCGCTCTGGAAACACCATATATTTT. Translation gives CASSARVLRSGNTIYF.